This TCR beta chain was retrieved from a study of blood T cell repertoires in COVID-19. After removal of 6 bases from V and 1 base from J, the junction contained 6 bases not matched to a gene. Germline loops: CDR1 LGHDT, CDR2 YNNKEL (reference sequence). The CDR3 is 17 amino acids. Clones were read by immunoSEQ multiplex PCR, and TCRdb kept only the in-frame ones, dropping some. The data show approximately 130,000 clones, about 89% seen once. The V call is TRBV3-1 (or the pseudogene TRBV3-2), the J call TRBJ2-3; 14 positions match TRBD2. Sequenced material: peripheral blood. The origin of this receptor is a man between 50 and 59 years old with active COVID-19. The CDR3 DNA reads as TGTGCCAGCAGTTCGGGACTAGCGGGGGCTCGCACAGATACGCAGTATTTT. Amino acid sequence: CASSSGLAGARTDTQYF.